Listed here is a single TCR beta chain. Its antigen is still unknown. The record originates from a study of T-cell memory formation after mild COVID-19. Study background: In these data, TCR clusters were largely donor specific. Points from the study as a whole: Prior to infection, memory already included some responding clones, suggesting cross-reactive memory joined. Specificity for SARS-CoV-2 was not confirmed among the second-wave clones peaking on day 37.

The length of the CDR3 is 13 residues. Trimming pared 0 bases from V and 12 bases from J, leaving 14 bases between. Germline assignment: CDR1 SGHDN and CDR2 FVKESK. TCRdb re-called the 5' RACE reads through MiXCR, storing one row per CDR3 protein. The sample lists over 500,000 distinct CDR3 sequences, around a sixth occurring once. The receptor's source is an adult woman who had mild COVID-19 (a few samples of this study predate the infection). Cell type and time point are not known. What was sequenced was PBMCs or a T cell subset sorted from them (not recorded which). V is TRBV14 and J is TRBJ1-1; D might be TRBD1 (6 bases). In DNA form, the CDR3 reads TGTGCCAGCAGCCAAGATCAGGGGCTCTCTTCTTTCTTT. Its protein product is CASSQDQGLSSFF.